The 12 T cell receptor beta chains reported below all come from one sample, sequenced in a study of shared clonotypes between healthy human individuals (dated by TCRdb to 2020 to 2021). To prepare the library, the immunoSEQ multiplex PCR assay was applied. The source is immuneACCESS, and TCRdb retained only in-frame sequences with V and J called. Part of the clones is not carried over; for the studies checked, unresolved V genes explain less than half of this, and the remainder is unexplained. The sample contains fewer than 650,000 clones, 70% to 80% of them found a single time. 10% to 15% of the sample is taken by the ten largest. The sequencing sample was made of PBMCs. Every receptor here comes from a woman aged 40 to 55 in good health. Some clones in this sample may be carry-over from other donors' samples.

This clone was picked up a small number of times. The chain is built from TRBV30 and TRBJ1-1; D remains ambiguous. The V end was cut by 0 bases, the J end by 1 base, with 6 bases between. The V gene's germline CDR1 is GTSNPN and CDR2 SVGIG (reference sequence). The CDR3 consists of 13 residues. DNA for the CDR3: TGTGCCTGGAGTGTACTGGCGAACACTGAAGCTTTCTTT. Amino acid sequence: CAWSVLANTEAFF. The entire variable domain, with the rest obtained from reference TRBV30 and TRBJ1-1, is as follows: SQTIHQWPATLVQPVGSPLSLECTVEGTSNPNLYWYRQAAGRGLQLLFYSVGIGQISSEVPQNLSASRPQDRQFILSSKKLLLSDSGFYLCAWSVLANTEAFFGQGTRLTVV.

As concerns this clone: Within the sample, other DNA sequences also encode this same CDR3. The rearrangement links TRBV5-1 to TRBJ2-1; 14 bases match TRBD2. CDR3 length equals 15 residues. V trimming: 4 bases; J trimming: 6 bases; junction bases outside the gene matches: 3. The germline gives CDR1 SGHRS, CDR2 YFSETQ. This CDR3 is CASSGGLAGGNEQFF. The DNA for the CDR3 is TGCGCCAGCAGCGGTGGACTAGCGGGAGGCAATGAGCAGTTCTTC.

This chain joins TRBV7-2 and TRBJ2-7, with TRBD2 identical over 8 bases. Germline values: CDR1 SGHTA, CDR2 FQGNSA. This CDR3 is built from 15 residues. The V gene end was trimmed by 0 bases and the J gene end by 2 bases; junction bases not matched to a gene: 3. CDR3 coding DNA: TGTGCCAGCAGCTTAGCAAATAGCGGGGCCTACGAGCAGTACTTC. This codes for CASSLANSGAYEQYF.

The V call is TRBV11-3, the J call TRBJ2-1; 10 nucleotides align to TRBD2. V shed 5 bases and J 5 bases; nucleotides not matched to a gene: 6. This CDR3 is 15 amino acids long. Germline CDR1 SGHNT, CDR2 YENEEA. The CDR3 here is CASSPHGLADNEQFF. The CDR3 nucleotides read TGTGCCAGCAGCCCCCATGGACTAGCGGACAATGAGCAGTTCTTC.

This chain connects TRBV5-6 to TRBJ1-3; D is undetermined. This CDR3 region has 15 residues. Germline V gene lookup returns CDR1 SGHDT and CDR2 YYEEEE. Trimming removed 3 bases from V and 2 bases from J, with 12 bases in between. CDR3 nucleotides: TGTGCCAGCAGCTCCCCAGCAAGGGCTGGAAACACCATATATTTT. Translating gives CASSSPARAGNTIYF.

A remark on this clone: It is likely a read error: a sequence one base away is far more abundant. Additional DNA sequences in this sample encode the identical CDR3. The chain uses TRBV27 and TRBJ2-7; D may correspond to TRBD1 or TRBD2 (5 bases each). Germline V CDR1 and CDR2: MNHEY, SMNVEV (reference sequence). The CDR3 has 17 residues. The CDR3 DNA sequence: TGCGCCAGCAGTTCATCCCCAGTACCGGGGCCCGGCTACGAGCAGTACTTC. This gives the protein CASSSSPVPGPGYEQYF.

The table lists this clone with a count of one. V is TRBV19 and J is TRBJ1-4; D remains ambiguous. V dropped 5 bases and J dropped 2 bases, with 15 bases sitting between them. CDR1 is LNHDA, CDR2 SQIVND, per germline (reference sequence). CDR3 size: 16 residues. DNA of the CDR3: TGTGCCAGTAGTCTCTTCGGACGGAACACTAATGAAAAACTGTTTTTT. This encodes CASSLFGRNTNEKLFF.

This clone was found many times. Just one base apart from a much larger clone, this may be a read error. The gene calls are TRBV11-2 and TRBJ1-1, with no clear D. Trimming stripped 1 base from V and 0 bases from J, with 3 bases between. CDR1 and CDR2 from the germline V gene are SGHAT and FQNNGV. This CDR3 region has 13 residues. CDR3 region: CASSLVVNTEAFF. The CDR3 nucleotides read TGTGCCAGCAGCTTAGTTGTGAACACTGAAGCTTTCTTT.

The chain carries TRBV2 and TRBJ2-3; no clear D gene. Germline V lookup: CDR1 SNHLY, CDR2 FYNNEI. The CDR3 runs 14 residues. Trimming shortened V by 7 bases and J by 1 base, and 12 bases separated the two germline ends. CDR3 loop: CASTRSVGTDTQYF. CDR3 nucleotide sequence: TGTGCCAGCACTCGGTCCGTAGGCACAGATACGCAGTATTTT.

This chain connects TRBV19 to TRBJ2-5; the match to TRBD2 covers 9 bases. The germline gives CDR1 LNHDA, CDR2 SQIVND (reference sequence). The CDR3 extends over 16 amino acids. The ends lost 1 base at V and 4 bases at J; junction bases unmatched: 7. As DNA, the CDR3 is TGTGCCAGTAGTATAGGCGGGCTAGCGGGAACAGAGACCCAGTACTTC. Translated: CASSIGGLAGTETQYF.

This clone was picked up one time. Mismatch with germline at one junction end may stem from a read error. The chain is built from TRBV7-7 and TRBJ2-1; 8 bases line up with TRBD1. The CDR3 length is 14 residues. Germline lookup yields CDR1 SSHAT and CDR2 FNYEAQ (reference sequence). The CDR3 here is CASSQIPGGSEQFF. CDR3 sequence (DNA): TGTGCTAGCAGCCAGATACCAGGGGGCTCTGAGCAGTTCTTC.

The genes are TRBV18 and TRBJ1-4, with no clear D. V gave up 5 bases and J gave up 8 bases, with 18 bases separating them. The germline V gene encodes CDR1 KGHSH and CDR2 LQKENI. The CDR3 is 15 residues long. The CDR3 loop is CASSTTVTVQEKLFF. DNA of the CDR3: TGTGCCAGCTCAACCACAGTCACTGTTCAGGAAAAACTGTTTTTT.